Each of the 27 T cell receptor beta chains below was sequenced from the same sample in a study of shared clonotypes between healthy human individuals. Clones were read by immunoSEQ multiplex PCR, and TCRdb kept only the in-frame ones, dropping some. The sample consists of about 2.1 million clones, 93% of them appearing once. The naive CD8 population came from CD45RO-negative cells selected for CCR7, without terminally differentiated effector memory CD45RA+ cells. Source material: naive CD8+ T cells from PBMCs. All receptors come from a man in his late teens or twenties in good health. Some clones in this sample may be carry-over from other donors' samples.

The CDR3 loop reads CSVVRGLSSYNEQFF. The CDR3 region has the DNA TGCAGCGTTGTACGTGGGTTGAGCTCCTACAATGAGCAGTTCTTC. The V call is TRBV29-1, the J call TRBJ2-1; no firm D call. This CDR3 comprises 15 residues. V was pared by 4 bases and J by 0 bases, with 13 bases between. Germline V gives CDR1 SQVTM, CDR2 ANQGSEA.

This chain links TRBV4-1 with TRBJ1-1; 7 positions match TRBD1. This CDR3 region has 15 residues. V lost 4 bases to trimming and J lost 5 bases; unmatched junction nucleotides: 10. Germline assignment: CDR1 MGHRA and CDR2 YSYEKL. For the CDR3, the DNA is TGCGCCAGCAGCCCCTTCTGGCCAGGGGGGACTGAAGCTTTCTTT. This gives the protein CASSPFWPGGTEAFF.

The V and J genes are TRBV5-1 and TRBJ2-7; 9 bases agree with TRBD2. Germline CDR1 reads SGHRS; CDR2 reads YFSETQ. The V segment lost 0 bases and the J segment 9 bases; nucleotides outside the gene matches: 7. The length of the CDR3 is 14 residues. The CDR3 region has the DNA TGCGCCAGCAGCTTGGAGGCTAGCGGGACTTTGCAGTACTTC. It codes for CASSLEASGTLQYF.

Only one count was recorded for this clone. This rearrangement joins TRBV2 to TRBJ1-4, with D possibly TRBD1 on 5 matching bases. Deletions cut 2 bases from V and 5 bases from J, with 12 bases between. Per germline, CDR1 SNHLY and CDR2 FYNNEI. The CDR3 totals 15 residues. The CDR3, as DNA: TGTGCCAGCAGTGAACGGGGGGTCCTAAATGAAAAACTGTTTTTT. Translating gives CASSERGVLNEKLFF.

Points on this clone: Other nucleotide sequences from this sample produce the same CDR3. The chain joins TRBV27 to TRBJ2-7; D uncertain. CDR1 is MNHEY, CDR2 SMNVEV, per germline (reference sequence). The length of the CDR3 is 13 residues. V lost 2 bases, J lost 2 bases, and 7 bases lay in between. For the CDR3, the DNA is TGTGCCAGCAGTTTAACCGGGCCCTACGAGCAGTACTTC. This codes for CASSLTGPYEQYF.

Worth noting for this clone: Other DNA variants within this sample encode the same CDR3. V gene TRBV4-1 combines with J gene TRBJ1-1; no reliable D call. Trimming removed 0 bases at V and 0 bases at J, with 8 bases between. Germline CDR1 and CDR2: MGHRA and YSYEKL. The CDR3 consists of 15 residues. CDR3: CASSQDWGLNTEAFF. In DNA, the CDR3 is TGCGCCAGCAGCCAAGATTGGGGTCTGAACACTGAAGCTTTCTTT.

The count of this clone is one. The chain carries TRBV7-9 and TRBJ2-1, with D tentatively TRBD1 (5 bases). The CDR3 length is 17 residues. V gave up 5 bases and J gave up 4 bases, with 21 bases separating them. CDR1 and CDR2 (germline): SEHNR, FQNEAQ (reference sequence). CDR3 residues: CASSRGGAPPVYNEQFF. In DNA form, the CDR3 reads TGTGCCAGCAGCCGAGGTGGGGCTCCTCCGGTATACAATGAGCAGTTCTTC.

This chain joins TRBV28 and TRBJ1-1, with D maybe TRBD1 (6 bases). With 10 bases removed from V and 1 base from J, the gap between germline ends came to 7 bases. From germline, CDR1 is MDHEN and CDR2 SYDVKM. This CDR3 comprises 11 residues. The CDR3 DNA is TGTGCCATACAGGGGAACACTGAAGCTTTCTTT. This gives the protein CAIQGNTEAFF.

The CDR3 protein is CSHKNRGNEQFF. For the CDR3, the DNA is TGCAGCCACAAGAACAGAGGGAATGAGCAGTTCTTC. The chain carries TRBV29-1 and TRBJ2-1; D is possibly TRBD2 (5 bases). The CDR3 runs 12 residues. Trimming took 8 bases from V and 7 from J, leaving 15 bases between them. Germline V gene lookup returns CDR1 SQVTM and CDR2 ANQGSEA.

J is TRBJ2-1 and V is TRBV5-4, with D possibly matching TRBD1 (6 bases). The CDR3 runs 12 residues. Between the trimmed V and J ends, which lost 1 base and 9 bases, there was a span of 8 bases. Germline V gives CDR1 SGHNT, CDR2 YYREEE (reference sequence). The CDR3 loop is CASSLMGAEQFF. As DNA, the CDR3 is TGTGCCAGCAGCTTGATGGGGGCTGAGCAGTTCTTC.

This clone was observed a few times. This chain joins TRBV28 and TRBJ1-1, with D hard to call. The CDR3 extends over 14 amino acids. CDR1 is MDHEN, CDR2 SYDVKM, per germline. Trimming took off 5 bases at V and 7 bases at J, with 17 bases between the two ends. The chain's CDR3 is CASSPITGAGEAFF. The CDR3 DNA follows: TGTGCCAGCAGTCCCATTACGGGAGCTGGTGAAGCTTTCTTT.

The chain has TRBV11-2 and TRBJ2-5; D might be TRBD1 (6 bases). The CDR3 extends over 15 amino acids. Germline V gene sequence: CDR1 SGHAT, CDR2 FQNNGV. Trimming cost V 1 base and J 2 bases, with 11 bases left between them. The CDR3 protein is CASSLVPGTQETQYF. CDR3 coding DNA: TGTGCCAGCAGCTTAGTCCCAGGGACACAAGAGACCCAGTACTTC.

The CDR3 DNA sequence: TGTGCCAGCAGCTTATTCACAGCCAAGCAGTACACTGAAGCTTTCTTT. Protein product: CASSLFTAKQYTEAFF. The chain joins TRBV7-9 to TRBJ1-1, with D unresolved. Trimming stripped 2 bases from V and 3 bases from J, with 16 bases between. The CDR3 has 16 amino acids. The germline CDR1 and CDR2 sequences are SEHNR and FQNEAQ (reference sequence).

This sequence joins TRBV6-6 and TRBJ2-6; no firm D call. Trimming shortened V by 0 bases and J by 0 bases, and 3 bases separated the two germline ends. The CDR3 length is 15 residues. The germline gives CDR1 MNHNY, CDR2 SVGAGI (reference sequence). CDR3 amino acids: CASSYSSSGANVLTF. CDR3 coding DNA: TGTGCCAGCAGTTACTCGAGCTCTGGGGCCAACGTCCTGACTTTC.

This chain joins TRBV7-9 and TRBJ2-1, with TRBD2 matching over 7 bases. The CDR3 is 13 amino acids. Trimming at V came to 11 bases and at J to 0 bases, leaving 4 bases not matched to a gene. The V gene's germline CDR1 is SEHNR and CDR2 FQNEAQ (reference sequence). CDR3 in DNA: TGTGCCGCCCGGGAGGACTCCTACAATGAGCAGTTCTTC. Its translation: CAAREDSYNEQFF.

Concerning this clone: Distinct nucleotide sequences in the sample also encode this CDR3. The rearrangement joins TRBV7-8 to TRBJ2-3, with D hard to call. The CDR3 runs to 14 residues. Trimming removed 3 bases at V and 2 bases at J, with 9 bases between. Germline-derived CDR1 and CDR2 are SGHVS and FQNEAQ. Here the CDR3 DNA reads TGTGCCAGCAGCTTGGGGTCGTCCACAGATACGCAGTATTTT. This encodes CASSLGSSTDTQYF.

This clone has more than one count but fewer than ten. This same CDR3 is encoded by further DNA sequences in the sample. V is TRBV19 and J is TRBJ2-2; D gene unclear. Germline V gives CDR1 LNHDA, CDR2 SQIVND (reference sequence). The CDR3 extends over 10 amino acids. Trimming cost V 6 bases and J 7 bases, with 3 bases left between them. The CDR3 loop reads CASSGGELFF. The CDR3 DNA follows: TGTGCCAGTAGCGGCGGGGAGCTGTTTTTT.

Here the CDR3 DNA reads TGTGCCTGGAGTCAGGGTGGGGGCATTCAGTACTTC. It yields the protein CAWSQGGGIQYF. This chain links TRBV30 with TRBJ2-4; either TRBD1 or TRBD2 may fit D (5 bases each). V lost 2 bases to trimming and J lost 9 bases, with 11 bases between them. There are 12 residues in the CDR3. Germline CDR1 GTSNPN, CDR2 SVGIG (reference sequence).

The table lists this clone with a few counts. Distinct nucleotide sequences in the sample also encode this CDR3. Here the CDR3 DNA reads TGTGCCAGCAGTTTAAGGGGGCCCTCCTACGAGCAGTACTTC. It translates to CASSLRGPSYEQYF. The chain links TRBV28 to TRBJ2-7; TRBD1 matches at 7 bases. The CDR3 spans 14 residues. CDR1 and CDR2 (germline): MDHEN, SYDVKM. V lost 2 bases, J lost 0 bases, and 1 base stayed unmatched.

This CDR3 reads CASSLRTDPYEQYF. In DNA form, the CDR3 reads TGTGCCAGCAGCTTAAGGACGGACCCCTACGAGCAGTACTTC. The rearrangement uses TRBV11-2 and TRBJ2-7; D ambiguous. Trimming pared 2 bases from V and 2 bases from J, leaving 10 bases between. The CDR3 is 14 amino acids. CDR1 and CDR2 from the germline V gene are SGHAT and FQNNGV.

On this clone: This same CDR3 is encoded by further DNA sequences in the sample. The V gene is TRBV27, the J gene TRBJ2-7; D ambiguous. Germline-derived CDR1 and CDR2 are MNHEY and SMNVEV (reference sequence). V was cut by 0 bases and J by 1 base, with 7 bases left in between. This CDR3 is built from 14 residues. The CDR3 protein is CASSLSPRSYEQYF. DNA for the CDR3: TGTGCCAGCAGTTTATCGCCGAGATCCTACGAGCAGTACTTC.

This chain connects TRBV19 to TRBJ2-7; possibly TRBD2 for D (6 bases). The CDR3 loop spans 17 amino acids. Trimming removed 5 bases at V and 7 bases at J, with 27 bases between. The V gene's germline CDR1 is LNHDA and CDR2 SQIVND (reference sequence). The CDR3 DNA sequence: TGTGCCAGTAGTCCTCCGTGGGCGGGGTCGAGGAGTATAGAGCAGTACTTC. It translates to CASSPPWAGSRSIEQYF. The full variable domain, with the rest looked up from reference TRBV19 and TRBJ2-7, is DGGITQSPKYLFRKEGQNVTLSCEQNLNHDAMYWYRQDPGQGLRLIYYSQIVNDFQKGDIAEGYSVSREKKESFPLTVTSAQKNPTAFYLCASSPPWAGSRSIEQYFGPGTRLTVT.

The chain couples TRBV19 to TRBJ1-1; 8 bases fit TRBD1. The CDR3 is 15 residues long. From germline, CDR1 is LNHDA and CDR2 SQIVND (reference sequence). V lost 3 bases, J lost 2 bases, and 5 bases stayed unmatched. The CDR3: CASSMYRGGNTEAFF. CDR3 nucleotides: TGTGCCAGTAGTATGTACAGGGGGGGAAACACTGAAGCTTTCTTT.

The chain is built from TRBV7-9 and TRBJ2-1; D is ambiguous. Germline CDR1 SEHNR, CDR2 FQNEAQ (reference sequence). V was shortened by 5 bases and J by 10 bases, with 3 bases between the two germline ends. The CDR3 loop spans 9 amino acids. CDR3 amino acids: CASSKEQFF. The CDR3 DNA sequence: TGTGCCAGCAGCAAAGAGCAGTTCTTC.

This clone was seen only once. V gene TRBV9 combines with J gene TRBJ2-1; 11 positions agree with TRBD2. In germline, CDR1 is SGDLS, CDR2 YYNGEE. There are 16 residues in the CDR3. Trimming took 3 bases from V and 5 from J; bases not matched to a gene: 7. CDR3 sequence: CASSAHLGLADNEQFF. CDR3 DNA: TGTGCCAGCAGCGCCCATCTGGGACTAGCGGACAATGAGCAGTTCTTC.

This chain connects TRBV28 to TRBJ2-1; 8 nucleotides match TRBD2. The germline gives CDR1 MDHEN, CDR2 SYDVKM. The CDR3 covers 14 residues. Trimming cost V 6 bases and J 8 bases; bases outside gene matches: 9. The CDR3 DNA reads as TGTGCCAGCAGACCAGGGACTAGTTCATATGAGCAGTTCTTC. Amino acids: CASRPGTSSYEQFF.

The chain recombines TRBV27 with TRBJ2-1; D may correspond to TRBD1 or TRBD2 (5 bases each). Trimming left V 8 bases short and J 10 bases short, with 6 bases between. The germline V gene has CDR1 MNHEY and CDR2 SMNVEV (reference sequence). The CDR3 loop spans 9 amino acids. CDR3 protein: CASGDEQFF. In DNA form, the CDR3 reads TGTGCCAGCGGGGACGAGCAGTTCTTC.